This record looks at one T cell receptor beta chain sequence and its context. Sequence at one end of the junction differs from germline and may be a read error. With a constant-region primer, TCR beta cDNA was made from 450 to 550 ng of total RNA. Libraries covering TCR beta were generated through three nested multiplex PCR rounds (using a slightly modified ARM-PCR). A C-beta reverse primer and TRBV1-TRBV30 forward primers served in each of the first two PCR rounds, at 10 cycles apiece. TCRdb passed the multiplex PCR reads through MiXCR, listing each CDR3 protein once. Here the sample spans 24,000 or so distinct CDR3 sequences, roughly four fifths being singletons. The CDR3 is made up of 16 amino acids. Looked up from germline, CDR1 is SGHAT and CDR2 is FQNNGV. These data come from a study of tumor-infiltrating lymphocytes in primary liver carcinoma. Study-level background: Spanning 30 to 69 years of age, the patients were men and women. The neoplasms were of stage T1-T3 N0M0, with dimensions of about 4.2 to 10 cm across.

Without any cell sorting, about 20-32 mg of bulk tissue yielded co-extracted RNA and DNA. Patients had primary liver carcinoma treated by surgical resection. The chain combines TRBV11-2 with TRBJ2-3; TRBD1 might be the D (5 bases). The TCR sequence derives from a woman in her 30s with primary liver carcinoma and hepatitis B virus infection. The sample was liver tumor tissue from sampling region 5. Subset here: tumor region T5, tumor centre. CDR3 amino acids: CAISRTRQGRGDTQYF. The CDR3 bases are TGTGCCATCAGCCGGACGCGGCAGGGAAGAGGAGATACGCAGTATTTT.